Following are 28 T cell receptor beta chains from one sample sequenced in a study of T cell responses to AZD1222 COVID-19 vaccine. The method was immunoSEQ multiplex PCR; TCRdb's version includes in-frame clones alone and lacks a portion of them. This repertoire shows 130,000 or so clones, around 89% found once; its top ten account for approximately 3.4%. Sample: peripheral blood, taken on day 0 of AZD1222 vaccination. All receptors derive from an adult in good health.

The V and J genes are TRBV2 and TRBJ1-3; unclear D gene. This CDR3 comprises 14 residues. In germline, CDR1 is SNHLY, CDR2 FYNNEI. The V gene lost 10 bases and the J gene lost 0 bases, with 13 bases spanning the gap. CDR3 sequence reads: CAIVVHHSGNTIYF. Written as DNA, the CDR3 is TGTGCCATCGTGGTACACCACTCTGGAAACACCATATATTTT.

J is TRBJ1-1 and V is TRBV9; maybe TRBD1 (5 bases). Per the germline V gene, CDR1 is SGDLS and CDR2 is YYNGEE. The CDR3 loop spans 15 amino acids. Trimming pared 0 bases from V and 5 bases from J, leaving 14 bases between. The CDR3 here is CASSVAGWGGTEAFF. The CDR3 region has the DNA TGTGCCAGCAGCGTAGCCGGCTGGGGGGGGACTGAAGCTTTCTTT.

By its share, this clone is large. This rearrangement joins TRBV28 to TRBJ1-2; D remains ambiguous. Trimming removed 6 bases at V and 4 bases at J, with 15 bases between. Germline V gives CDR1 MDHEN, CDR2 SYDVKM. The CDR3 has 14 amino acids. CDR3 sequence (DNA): TGTGCCAGCAGCCCACCGGGCGGGTCCTATGGCTACACCTTC. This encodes CASSPPGGSYGYTF.

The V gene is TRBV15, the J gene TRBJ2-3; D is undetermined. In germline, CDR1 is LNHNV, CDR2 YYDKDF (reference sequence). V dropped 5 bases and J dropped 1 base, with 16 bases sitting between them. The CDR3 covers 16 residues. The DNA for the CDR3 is TGTGCCACCAGCGGGGTTTTCTGGTACGGCACAGATACGCAGTATTTT. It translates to CATSGVFWYGTDTQYF.

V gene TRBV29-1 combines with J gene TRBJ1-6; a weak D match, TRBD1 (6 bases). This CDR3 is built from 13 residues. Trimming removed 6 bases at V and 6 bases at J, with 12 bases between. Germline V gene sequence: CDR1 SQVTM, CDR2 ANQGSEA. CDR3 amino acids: CSVRQELNSPLHF. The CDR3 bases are TGCAGCGTCCGACAGGAGCTTAATTCACCCCTCCACTTT.

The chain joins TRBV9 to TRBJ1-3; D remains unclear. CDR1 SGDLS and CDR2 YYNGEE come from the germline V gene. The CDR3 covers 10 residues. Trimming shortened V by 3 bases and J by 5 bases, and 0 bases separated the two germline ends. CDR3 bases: TGTGCCAGCAGCGGAAACACCATATATTTT. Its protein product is CASSGNTIYF.

The CDR3 DNA reads as TGTGCCACCCGTCTTCTCTCCTACAATGAGCAGTTCTTC. Its translation is CATRLLSYNEQFF. This chain connects TRBV28 to TRBJ2-1; D ambiguous. Trimming shortened V by 10 bases and J by 0 bases, and 10 bases separated the two germline ends. CDR1 is MDHEN, CDR2 SYDVKM, per germline. The CDR3 runs to 13 residues.

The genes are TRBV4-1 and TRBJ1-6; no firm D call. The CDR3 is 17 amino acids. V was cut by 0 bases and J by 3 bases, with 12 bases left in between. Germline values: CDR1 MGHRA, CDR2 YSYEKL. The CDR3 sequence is CASSQESSSHYNSPLHF. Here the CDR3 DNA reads TGCGCCAGCAGCCAAGAGTCCAGCTCCCACTATAATTCACCCCTCCACTTT.

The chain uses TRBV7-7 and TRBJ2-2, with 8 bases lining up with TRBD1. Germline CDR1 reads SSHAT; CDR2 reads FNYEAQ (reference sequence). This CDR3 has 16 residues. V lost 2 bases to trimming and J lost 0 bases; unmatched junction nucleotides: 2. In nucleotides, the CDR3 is TGTGCCAGCAGCTTACTGACAGGGGCGAACACCGGGGAGCTGTTTTTT. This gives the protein CASSLLTGANTGELFF.

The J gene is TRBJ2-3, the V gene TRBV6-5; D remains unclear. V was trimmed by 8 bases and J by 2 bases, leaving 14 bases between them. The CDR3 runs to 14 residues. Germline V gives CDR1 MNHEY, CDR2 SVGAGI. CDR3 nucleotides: TGTGCCAGCCGGACCCACAGATTCACAGATACGCAGTATTTT. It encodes CASRTHRFTDTQYF.

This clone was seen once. CDR3 sequence: CASSSGLSISGANVLTF. CDR3 sequence (DNA): TGTGCCAGCAGTTCTGGACTTTCTATCTCTGGGGCCAACGTCCTGACTTTC. This sequence joins TRBV6-2 or TRBV6-3 and TRBJ2-6; D is perhaps TRBD2 (5 bases). V was trimmed by 4 bases and J by 0 bases, leaving 13 bases between them. This CDR3 contains 17 residues. Germline CDR1 reads MNHEY; CDR2 reads SVGEGT.

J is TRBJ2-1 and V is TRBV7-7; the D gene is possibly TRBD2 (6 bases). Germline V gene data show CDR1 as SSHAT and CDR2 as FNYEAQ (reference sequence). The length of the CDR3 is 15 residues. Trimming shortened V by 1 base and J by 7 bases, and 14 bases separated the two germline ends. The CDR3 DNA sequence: TGTGCCAGCAGCTTAGTTGCGGGGCAGGTAAATGAGCAGTTCTTC. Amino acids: CASSLVAGQVNEQFF. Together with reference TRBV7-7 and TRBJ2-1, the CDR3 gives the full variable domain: GAGVSQSPRYKVTKRGQDVTLRCDPISSHATLYWYQQALGQGPEFLTYFNYEAQPDKSGLPSDRFSAERPEGSISTLTIQRTEQRDSAMYRCASSLVAGQVNEQFFGPGTRLTVL.

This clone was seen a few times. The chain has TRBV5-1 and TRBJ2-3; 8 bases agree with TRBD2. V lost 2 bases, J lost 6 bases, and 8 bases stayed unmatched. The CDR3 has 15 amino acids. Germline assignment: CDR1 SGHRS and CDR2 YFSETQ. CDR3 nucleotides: TGCGCCAGCAGCTTTGAGGGCGGGAGGCGGGATACGCAGTATTTT. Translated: CASSFEGGRRDTQYF.

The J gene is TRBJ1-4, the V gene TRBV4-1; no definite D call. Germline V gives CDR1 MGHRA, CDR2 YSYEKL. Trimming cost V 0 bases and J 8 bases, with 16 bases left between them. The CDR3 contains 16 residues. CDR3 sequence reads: CASSQDFGYQEEKLFF. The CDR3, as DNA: TGCGCCAGCAGCCAAGATTTCGGATACCAGGAGGAAAAACTGTTTTTT.

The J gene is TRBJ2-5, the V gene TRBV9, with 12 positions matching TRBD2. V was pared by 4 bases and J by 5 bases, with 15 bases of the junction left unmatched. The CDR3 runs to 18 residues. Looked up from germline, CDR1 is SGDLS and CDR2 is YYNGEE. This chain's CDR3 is CASSPSVLAGGPRETQYF. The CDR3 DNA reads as TGTGCCAGCAGCCCCTCCGTTCTAGCGGGAGGGCCGAGGGAGACCCAGTACTTC.

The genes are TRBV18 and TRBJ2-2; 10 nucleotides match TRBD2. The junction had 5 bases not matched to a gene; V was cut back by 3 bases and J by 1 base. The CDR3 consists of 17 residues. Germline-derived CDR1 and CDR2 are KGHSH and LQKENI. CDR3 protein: CASSPPVAGGNTGELFF. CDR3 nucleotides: TGTGCCAGCTCACCCCCGGTAGCGGGGGGGAACACCGGGGAGCTGTTTTTT.

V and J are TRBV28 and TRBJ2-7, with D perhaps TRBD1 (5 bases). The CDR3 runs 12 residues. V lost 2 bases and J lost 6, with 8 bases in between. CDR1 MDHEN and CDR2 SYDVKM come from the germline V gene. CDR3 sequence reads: CASSLIGVEQYF. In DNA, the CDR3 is TGTGCCAGCAGTTTAATAGGGGTCGAGCAGTACTTC.

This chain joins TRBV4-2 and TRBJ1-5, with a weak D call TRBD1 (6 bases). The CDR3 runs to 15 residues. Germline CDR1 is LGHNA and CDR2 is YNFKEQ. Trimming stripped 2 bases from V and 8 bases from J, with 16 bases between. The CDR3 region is CASSQSPTGREPQHF. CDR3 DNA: TGTGCCAGCAGCCAATCCCCGACAGGCAGGGAGCCCCAGCATTTT.

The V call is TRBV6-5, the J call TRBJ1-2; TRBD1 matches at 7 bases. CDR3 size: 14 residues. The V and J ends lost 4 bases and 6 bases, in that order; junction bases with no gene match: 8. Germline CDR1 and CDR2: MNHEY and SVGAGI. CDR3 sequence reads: CASSSWTGFDGYTF. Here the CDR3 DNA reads TGTGCCAGCAGTTCCTGGACAGGCTTCGATGGCTACACCTTC.

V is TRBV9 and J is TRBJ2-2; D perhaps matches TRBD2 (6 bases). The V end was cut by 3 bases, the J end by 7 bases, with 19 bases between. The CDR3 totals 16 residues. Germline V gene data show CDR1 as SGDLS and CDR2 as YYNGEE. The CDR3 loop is CASSAGGSPYNGELFF. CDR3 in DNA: TGTGCCAGCAGCGCCGGAGGGAGCCCGTATAACGGGGAGCTGTTTTTT. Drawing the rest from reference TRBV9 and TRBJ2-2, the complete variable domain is DSGVTQTPKHLITATGQRVTLRCSPRSGDLSVYWYQQSLDQGLQFLIQYYNGEERAKGNILERFSAQQFPDLHSELNLSSLELGDSALYFCASSAGGSPYNGELFFGEGSRLTVL.

DNA of the CDR3: TGTGCCAGCAGCAGTCAGGGCCGCACTGAAGCTTTCTTT. Protein: CASSSQGRTEAFF. The chain is built from TRBV5-6 and TRBJ1-1; D perhaps matches TRBD1 (5 bases). Germline CDR1 SGHDT, CDR2 YYEEEE. The germline V and J ends were trimmed by 4 bases and 4 bases, with 11 bases remaining between them. This CDR3 contains 13 residues. Together with reference TRBV5-6 and TRBJ1-1, the CDR3 gives the full variable domain: DAGVTQSPTHLIKTRGQQVTLRCSPKSGHDTVSWYQQALGQGPQFIFQYYEEEERQRGNFPDRFSGHQFPNYSSELNVNALLLGDSALYLCASSSQGRTEAFFGQGTRLTVV.

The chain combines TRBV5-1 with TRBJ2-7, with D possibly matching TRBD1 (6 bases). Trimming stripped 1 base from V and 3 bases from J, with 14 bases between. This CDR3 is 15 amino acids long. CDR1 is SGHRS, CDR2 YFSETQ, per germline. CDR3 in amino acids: CASSLLGAEGYEQYF. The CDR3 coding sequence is TGCGCCAGCAGCTTGTTGGGGGCCGAGGGCTACGAGCAGTACTTC.

CDR3 nucleotide sequence: TGTGCCAGCAGTTTGGGGACAGCCAAGGATAGCAATCAGCCCCAGCATTTT. Translating it yields CASSLGTAKDSNQPQHF. The V and J genes are TRBV28 and TRBJ1-5; the match to TRBD1 covers 7 bases. This CDR3 is built from 17 residues. Germline V gene lookup returns CDR1 MDHEN and CDR2 SYDVKM. The trim removed 3 bases at V and 0 bases at J, leaving 8 bases unmatched.

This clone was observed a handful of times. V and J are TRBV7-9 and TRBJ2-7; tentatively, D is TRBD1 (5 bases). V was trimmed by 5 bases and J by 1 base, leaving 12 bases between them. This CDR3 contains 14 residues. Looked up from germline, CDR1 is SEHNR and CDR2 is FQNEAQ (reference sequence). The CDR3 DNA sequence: TGTGCCAGCAGCCCGTCGACAGTATCCTACGAGCAGTACTTC. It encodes CASSPSTVSYEQYF.

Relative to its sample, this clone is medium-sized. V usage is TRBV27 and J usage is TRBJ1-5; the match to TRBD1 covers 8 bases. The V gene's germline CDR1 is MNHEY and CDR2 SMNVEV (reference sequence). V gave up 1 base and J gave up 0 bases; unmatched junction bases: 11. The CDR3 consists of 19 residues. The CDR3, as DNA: TGTGCCAGCAGTTTATTCTCCGCGGACAGGGTAAGTAGCAATCAGCCCCAGCATTTT. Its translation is CASSLFSADRVSSNQPQHF.

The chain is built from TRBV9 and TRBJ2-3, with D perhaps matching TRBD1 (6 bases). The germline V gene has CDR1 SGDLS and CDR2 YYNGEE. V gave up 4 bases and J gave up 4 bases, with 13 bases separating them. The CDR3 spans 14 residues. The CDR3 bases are TGTGCCAGCAGCCCCCGGACAGCCGCAGATACGCAGTATTTT. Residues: CASSPRTAADTQYF.

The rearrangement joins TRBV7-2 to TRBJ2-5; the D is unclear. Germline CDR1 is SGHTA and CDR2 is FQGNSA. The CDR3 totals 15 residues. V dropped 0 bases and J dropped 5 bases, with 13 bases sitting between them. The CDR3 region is CASSLAPLSGETQYF. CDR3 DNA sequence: TGTGCCAGCAGCTTAGCTCCCCTATCTGGGGAGACCCAGTACTTC.

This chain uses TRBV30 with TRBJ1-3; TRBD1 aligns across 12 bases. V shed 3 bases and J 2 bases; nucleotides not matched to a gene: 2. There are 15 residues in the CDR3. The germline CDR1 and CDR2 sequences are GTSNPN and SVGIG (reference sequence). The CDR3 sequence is CAWRRDRGPGNTIYF. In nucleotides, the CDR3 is TGTGCCTGGAGACGGGACAGGGGGCCTGGAAACACCATATATTTT.